This is a list of T cell receptor beta chains from one sample in a study of shared clonotypes between healthy human individuals. Repertoires were generated with immunoSEQ multiplex PCR, while TCRdb's copy carries only in-frame clones and drops some. The table has some 2,500,000 clones, 85% to 95% seen once. Source material: naive CD4+ T cells from PBMCs. The receptor source for this set is a man aged 18 to 30 in good health. Some clones in this sample may be carry-over from other donors' samples. CDR3s leave out the opening cysteine and the closing phenylalanine or tryptophan.

v_gene: TRBV19
j_gene: TRBJ1-4
CDR3aa: ASSKPGIQGYEKLF

v_gene: TRBV5-5
j_gene: TRBJ1-1
CDR3aa: ASSLEGGLLAWDTEAF

v_gene: TRBV30
j_gene: TRBJ1-6
CDR3aa: AWSVGYKDSPLH

v_gene: TRBV6-1
j_gene: TRBJ2-3
CDR3aa: ASSDRGAGTDTQY

v_gene: TRBV18
j_gene: TRBJ2-7
CDR3aa: ASSLSYEQY

v_gene: TRBV6-1
j_gene: TRBJ1-3
CDR3aa: ASRRHGNTIY

v_gene: TRBV7-3
j_gene: TRBJ2-2
CDR3aa: ASREGAQARGELF

v_gene: TRBV6-4
j_gene: TRBJ2-3
CDR3aa: ASSDSRGTDTQY

v_gene: TRBV28
j_gene: TRBJ1-5
CDR3aa: ASSFFGQSNQPQH

v_gene: TRBV12-5
j_gene: TRBJ2-2
CDR3aa: ASGLGRDRYTGELF

v_gene: TRBV28
j_gene: TRBJ2-7
CDR3aa: ASSSPGTGTYEQY

v_gene: TRBV28
j_gene: TRBJ1-5
CDR3aa: ASSPVGGSNQPQH

v_gene: TRBV5-6
j_gene: TRBJ1-1
CDR3aa: ASSLAGVTEAF

v_gene: TRBV7-9
j_gene: TRBJ1-2
CDR3aa: ASSQDGYGYT

v_gene: TRBV6-4
j_gene: TRBJ2-3
CDR3aa: ASRVRLGVYTQY

v_gene: TRBV7-2
j_gene: TRBJ1-4
CDR3aa: ASSLDRGSNEKLF

v_gene: TRBV7-9
j_gene: TRBJ1-4
CDR3aa: ASSPPGLGNEKLF

v_gene: TRBV9
j_gene: TRBJ2-3
CDR3aa: ASSVRGRTDTQY

v_gene: TRBV27
j_gene: TRBJ1-5
CDR3aa: ASSLRDRGQPQH

v_gene: TRBV18
j_gene: TRBJ2-7
CDR3aa: ASSPQSGGAEQY

v_gene: TRBV4-1
j_gene: TRBJ2-1
CDR3aa: ASSQGSVAHEQF

v_gene: TRBV5-6
j_gene: TRBJ2-3
CDR3aa: ASSLAQGFVLTDTQY

v_gene: TRBV30
j_gene: TRBJ1-1
CDR3aa: AWTRGRLSVDTEAF

v_gene: TRBV7-2
j_gene: TRBJ2-3
CDR3aa: ASSLGELLTDTQY

v_gene: TRBV5-4
j_gene: TRBJ2-2
CDR3aa: ASSLASPGELF

v_gene: TRBV5-4
j_gene: TRBJ1-2
CDR3aa: ASSLEPAQERYT

v_gene: TRBV7-2
j_gene: TRBJ2-5
CDR3aa: ASSLVGGEETQY

v_gene: TRBV5-1
j_gene: TRBJ2-1
CDR3aa: ASSLVGVTPGLAGGTYNEQF

v_gene: TRBV10-3
j_gene: TRBJ2-2
CDR3aa: AIRWAGTANTGELF

v_gene: TRBV19
j_gene: TRBJ1-2
CDR3aa: ASSLGGLVYGYT

v_gene: TRBV6-6
j_gene: TRBJ1-2
CDR3aa: ASSYLGAGYT

v_gene: TRBV5-1
j_gene: TRBJ2-2
CDR3aa: ASRLTSGSTGELF

v_gene: TRBV18
j_gene: TRBJ2-5
CDR3aa: ASSLGQGEGTQY

v_gene: TRBV7-3
j_gene: TRBJ2-2
CDR3aa: ASSPYEVGELF

v_gene: TRBV10-3
j_gene: TRBJ2-7
CDR3aa: AISGPGRTSYEQY